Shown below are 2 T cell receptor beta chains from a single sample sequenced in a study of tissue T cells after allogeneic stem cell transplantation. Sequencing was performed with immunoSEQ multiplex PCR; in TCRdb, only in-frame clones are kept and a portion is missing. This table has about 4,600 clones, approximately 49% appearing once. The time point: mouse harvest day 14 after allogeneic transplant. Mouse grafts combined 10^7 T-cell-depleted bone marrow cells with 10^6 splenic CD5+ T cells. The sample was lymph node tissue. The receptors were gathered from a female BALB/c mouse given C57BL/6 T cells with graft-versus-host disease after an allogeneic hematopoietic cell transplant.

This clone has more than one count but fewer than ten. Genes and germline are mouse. Partial CDR3 DNA: TGTGCCAGCAGCCCCGGCGGGGAGCGCACCTTGTAC. Protein: CASSPGGERTLY. The CDR3 reads in full as CASSPGGERTLYF. The V gene is TRBV13-1, the J gene TRBJ2-4; D is unclear. The read ends 1 residue shy of where the CDR3 ends; the end is completed using the germline J gene. The CDR3 totals 13 residues. V lost 5 bases and J 8 bases, leaving 15 bases between the germline ends. The germline gives CDR1 NSHNY, CDR2 SYGAGN.

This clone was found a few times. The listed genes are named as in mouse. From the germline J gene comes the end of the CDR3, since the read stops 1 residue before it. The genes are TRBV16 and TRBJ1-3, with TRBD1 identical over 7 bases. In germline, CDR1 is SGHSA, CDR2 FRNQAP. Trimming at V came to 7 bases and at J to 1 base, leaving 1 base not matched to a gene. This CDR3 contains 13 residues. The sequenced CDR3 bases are TGTGCAAGCACGGACAGGTCTGGAAATACGCTCTAT. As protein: CASTDRSGNTLY. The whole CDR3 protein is CASTDRSGNTLYF.